The T cell receptor (beta chain) described here comes from a study of blood T cell repertoires in COVID-19. By share, this clone counts as medium-sized. The CDR3 is 16 amino acids. Germline V gene data show CDR1 as SGHTA and CDR2 as FQGNSA. V trimming: 5 bases; J trimming: 5 bases; junction bases outside the gene matches: 7. Method: immunoSEQ multiplex PCR; TCRdb's copy keeps in-frame clones and lacks some. The sample has around 28,000 clones; around four fifths are singletons. Sequencing was done on a sample of peripheral blood. The chain recombines TRBV7-2 with TRBJ2-2; TRBD1 aligns across 11 bases. This receptor was identified in a man aged 65 to 85 with acute or convalescent COVID-19. CDR3 coding DNA: TGTGCCAGCAGCGGCAGGACAGGGGGCCGGACCGGGGAGCTGTTTTTT. Encoded protein: CASSGRTGGRTGELFF.